This TCR beta chain was obtained from a study of circulating CD8 cells and anti-PD-1 response in melanoma. Study details: Every 2 weeks, patients got 3 mg/kg nivolumab intravenously.

Four subsets defined by PD-1 and/or TIGIT were sorted from live CD3+CD8+TCRalphabeta+ cells. Each library started from about 14 ng of total RNA using the QIAseq Immune Repertoire TCR panel. TCRdb redid the calling of the reads with MiXCR, one entry per CDR3 protein. The table has about 530 distinct CDR3 sequences, roughly 7.9% seen once. This clonotype has just a few counts. The antigen remains unidentified. In germline, CDR1 is MDHEN, CDR2 SYDVKM. V lost 10 bases, J lost 8 bases, and 13 bases stayed unmatched. This CDR3 has 14 residues. General observations from the study: DNEG was most diverse; TIGIT repertoires were least diverse. Under 8% of TRB clonotypes were shared between subsets at M1.

The source material was CD8+ T cells from PBMCs, sampled at baseline or after one month of anti-PD-1 therapy (not recorded which). The receptor was isolated from a human donor with melanoma. The chain combines TRBV28 with TRBJ2-1; 8 positions agree with TRBD2. The CDR3 here is CATVPGTSSHEQFF. Written as DNA, the CDR3 is TGTGCCACCGTACCCGGGACTAGTTCACATGAGCAGTTCTTC.